The TCR beta chain described here comes from a study of blood T cell repertoires in COVID-19. Turning to the study itself: Italy, Spain and the United States were the sources of the convalescent and acute COVID-19 samples.

Per the original methods: Using reference gene primer amplification, nucleated cell counts were estimated. Here immunoSEQ multiplex PCR was the method, and the copy in TCRdb shows in-frame clones only, minus some. D and trimming come from the DNA, and the V and J calls and clone size come from that table. Of 200,000 to 300,000 clones listed, around 89% are singletons. Those enrolled, adults aged roughly 18 to 100 years, came from about two dozen US areas. Unmatched junction bases numbered 27, after V lost 9 bases and J lost 0 bases. Germline CDR1 and CDR2: SNHLY and FYNNEI. This CDR3 is 22 amino acids long.

This chain joins TRBV2 and TRBJ2-1; 9 bases line up with TRBD2. The sample taken for sequencing was PBMCs or T cells enriched from blood (not recorded which). The origin of this receptor is a man aged 40-50 years who had recovered from COVID-19. The CDR3 DNA reads TGTGCCAGTCTCGGGCTAGCGGGACCCACCCACCGAAATATGAGCTCCTACAATGAGCAGTTCTTC. Protein: CASLGLAGPTHRNMSSYNEQFF.